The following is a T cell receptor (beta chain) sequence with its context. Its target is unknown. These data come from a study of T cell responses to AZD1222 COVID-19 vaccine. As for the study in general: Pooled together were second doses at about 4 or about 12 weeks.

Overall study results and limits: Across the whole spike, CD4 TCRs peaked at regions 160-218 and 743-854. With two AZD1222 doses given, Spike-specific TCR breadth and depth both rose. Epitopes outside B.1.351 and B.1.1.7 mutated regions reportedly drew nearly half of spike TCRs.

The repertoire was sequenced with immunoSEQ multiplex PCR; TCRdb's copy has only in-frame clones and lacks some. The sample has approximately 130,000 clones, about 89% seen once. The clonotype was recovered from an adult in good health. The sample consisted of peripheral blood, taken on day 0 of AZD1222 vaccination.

Here the CDR3 reads CASSHRDDAYTQYF. In DNA, the CDR3 is TGTGCCAGCAGCCACCGGGACGACGCATATACGCAGTATTTT. The V gene is TRBV3-1 (or the pseudogene TRBV3-2), the J gene TRBJ2-3; D might be TRBD1 or TRBD2, each matching 5 bases. Germline values: CDR1 LGHDT, CDR2 YNNKEL (reference sequence). This CDR3 is built from 14 residues. V shed 3 bases and J shed 7 bases, with 14 bases lying between them.